A selection of T cell receptor beta chains follows, all from one sample in a study of blood T cell repertoires in COVID-19. The data were produced by immunoSEQ multiplex PCR, yet TCRdb's version contains in-frame clones alone and is incomplete. The sample includes about 500,000 clones, 75% to 90% seen only once; the top ten take 0.7%. Sequencing was performed on PBMCs or T cells enriched from blood (not recorded which). The source is a woman aged 18 to 35 who had recovered from COVID-19. CDR3s include the opening cysteine and the closing phenylalanine or tryptophan. The D gene is left open where the match is weak. Clone size is given for some rows only: seen once, a few or many times, or a class if the clone is expanded.

len: 15; d_gene: .; j_gene: TRBJ1-1; abundance: .; v_gene: TRBV5-1; CDR3nt: TGCGCCAGCAGCCCATCATGGGGGGGGCCCCCTGAAGCTTTCTTT; CDR3aa: CASSPSWGGPPEAFF
len: 15; d_gene: TRBD2; j_gene: TRBJ2-2; abundance: .; v_gene: TRBV7-8; CDR3nt: TGTGCCAGCCGACCACTAGCGGGGGAAACCGGGGAGCTGTTTTTT; CDR3aa: CASRPLAGETGELFF
len: 18; d_gene: TRBD1; j_gene: TRBJ1-4; abundance: .; v_gene: TRBV7-9; CDR3nt: TGTGCCAGCAGTTTCCTAACCGGGACAGGGGCCGGGAATGAAAAACTGTTTTTT; CDR3aa: CASSFLTGTGAGNEKLFF
len: 11; d_gene: .; j_gene: TRBJ2-1; abundance: .; v_gene: TRBV5-6; CDR3nt: TGTGCCAGCAGCTTTGAGGGTGAGCAGTTCTTC; CDR3aa: CASSFEGEQFF
len: 13; d_gene: .; j_gene: TRBJ1-2; abundance: .; v_gene: TRBV12-3/TRBV12-4; CDR3nt: TGTGCCAGCAGTTGGACCGGGGAGGAGGCCTACACCTTC; CDR3aa: CASSWTGEEAYTF
len: 13; d_gene: TRBD1; j_gene: TRBJ1-4; abundance: .; v_gene: TRBV12-3/TRBV12-4; CDR3nt: TGTGCCAGCAGCCTGACAGGGGCTGAAAAACTGTTTTTT; CDR3aa: CASSLTGAEKLFF
len: 15; d_gene: .; j_gene: TRBJ1-2; abundance: .; v_gene: TRBV4-2; CDR3nt: TGTGCCAGCAGCCAAGAGGCCCTTGGGCACTATGGCTACACCTTC; CDR3aa: CASSQEALGHYGYTF
len: 15; d_gene: TRBD2; j_gene: TRBJ2-5; abundance: .; v_gene: TRBV5-4; CDR3nt: TGTGCCAGCAGCTCACTAGCGGGGCGCGGAGAGACCCAGTACTTC; CDR3aa: CASSSLAGRGETQYF
len: 15; d_gene: .; j_gene: TRBJ1-1; abundance: .; v_gene: TRBV28; CDR3nt: TGTGCCAGCAGTTCTCTTCTGGGGGGGGCGACTGAAGCTTTCTTT; CDR3aa: CASSSLLGGATEAFF
len: 16; d_gene: TRBD2; j_gene: TRBJ2-3; abundance: .; v_gene: TRBV6-5; CDR3nt: TGTGCCAGCAGTTACGGGACGGGGGGGTCCACAGATACGCAGTATTTT; CDR3aa: CASSYGTGGSTDTQYF
len: 16; d_gene: .; j_gene: TRBJ2-7; abundance: .; v_gene: TRBV25-1; CDR3nt: TGTGCCAGCAGTGAGGTGGGCAGGGGAGAAACCTACGAGCAGTACTTC; CDR3aa: CASSEVGRGETYEQYF
len: 14; d_gene: TRBD2; j_gene: TRBJ2-2; abundance: .; v_gene: TRBV9; CDR3nt: TGTGCCAGCAGCCCACGGACTAGCCCCGGGGAGCTGTTTTTT; CDR3aa: CASSPRTSPGELFF
len: 19; d_gene: .; j_gene: TRBJ2-2; abundance: many; v_gene: TRBV5-1; CDR3nt: TGCGCCAGCAGAGACGACCGCACCGGGACAATCGAGAAGACCGGGGAGCTGTTTTTT; CDR3aa: CASRDDRTGTIEKTGELFF
len: 15; d_gene: .; j_gene: TRBJ2-2; abundance: .; v_gene: TRBV20-1; CDR3nt: TGCAGTGCTATTGACAGAACCGCGAACACCGGGGAGCTGTTTTTT; CDR3aa: CSAIDRTANTGELFF
len: 15; d_gene: .; j_gene: TRBJ1-5; abundance: .; v_gene: TRBV1; CDR3nt: TGCACCAGCAGCCACCAGGACAGCTCCAATCAGCCCCAGCATTTT; CDR3aa: CTSSHQDSSNQPQHF
len: 17; d_gene: .; j_gene: TRBJ1-5; abundance: .; v_gene: TRBV4-1; CDR3nt: TGCGCCAGCAGCCACCAACAGGAAAGTGGGCTGTATCAGCCCCAGCATTTT; CDR3aa: CASSHQQESGLYQPQHF
len: 16; d_gene: .; j_gene: TRBJ1-1; abundance: few; v_gene: TRBV24-1; CDR3nt: TGTGCCACCAGTGATCCAACAGGGTGGAGAGGAACTGAAGCTTTCTTT; CDR3aa: CATSDPTGWRGTEAFF
len: 14; d_gene: .; j_gene: TRBJ1-6; abundance: .; v_gene: TRBV5-6; CDR3nt: TGTGCCAGCAGCCTCCGGGTGAGGAATTCACCCCTCCACTTT; CDR3aa: CASSLRVRNSPLHF
len: 15; d_gene: .; j_gene: TRBJ2-4; abundance: .; v_gene: TRBV4-1; CDR3nt: TGCGCCAGCAGCCAAGGAGGACTAGCCAAAAACATTCAGTACTTC; CDR3aa: CASSQGGLAKNIQYF
len: 15; d_gene: .; j_gene: TRBJ2-5; abundance: .; v_gene: TRBV5-6; CDR3nt: TGTGCCAGCAGCCCAGGGTGGGGGGTCCAAGAGACCCAGTACTTC; CDR3aa: CASSPGWGVQETQYF
len: 14; d_gene: .; j_gene: TRBJ2-5; abundance: .; v_gene: TRBV7-9; CDR3nt: TGTGCCAGCAGCTTAGATCCTACCCCCGAGACCCAGTACTTC; CDR3aa: CASSLDPTPETQYF
len: 14; d_gene: .; j_gene: TRBJ1-2; abundance: .; v_gene: TRBV5-1; CDR3nt: TGCGCCAGCAGCGGCGGGACGGTCGGCTATGGCTACACCTTC; CDR3aa: CASSGGTVGYGYTF